Listed below are T cell receptor beta chains from one sample, sequenced in a study of metastatic and nonmetastatic thyroid tumors. TCRdb re-clonotyped the PCR reads through MiXCR. The repertoire holds roughly 35,000 clones, with roughly 17% as singletons. What was sequenced was blood. The receptors here all came from a female donor with papillary thyroid cancer or a benign thyroid nodule (not recorded which). Some clones in this sample may be carry-over from other donors' samples. The CDR3 runs from the conserved cysteine through the conserved F or W. D genes are given only for firm matches. Some rows have no size entry. The others give once, few or many, or a class for an expanded clone.

TRBJ2-2 | TRBV19 | - | many | CASSKVGTSGTGELFF | TGTGCCAGTAGTAAAGTCGGGACCAGCGGGACCGGGGAGCTGTTTTTT
TRBJ2-6 | TRBV28 | TRBD2 | few | CASSSGTSGSVANVLTF | TGTGCCAGTAGTTCCGGGACTAGCGGGAGCGTGGCCAACGTCCTGACTTTC
TRBJ2-7 | TRBV11-2 | TRBD2 | - | CACWGGLAGYFYEQYF | TGTGCCTGCTGGGGGGGGCTAGCGGGGTATTTCTACGAGCAGTACTTC
TRBJ1-6 | TRBV9 | - | many | CASSPSSSYNSPLHF | TGTGCCAGCAGCCCCAGTAGCTCCTATAATTCACCCCTCCACTTT
TRBJ1-1 | TRBV3-1 | - | - | CASSQVYGAGTEAFF | TGTGCCAGCAGCCAAGTGTACGGGGCCGGCACTGAAGCTTTCTTT
TRBJ2-7 | TRBV2 | - | many | CASSEYRVDEQYF | TGTGCCAGCAGTGAATACAGGGTTGACGAGCAGTACTTC
TRBJ2-7 | TRBV28 | - | few | CASSQVLARYEHYF | TGTGCCAGCAGCCAGGTACTAGCTCGGTACGAGCATTACTTC
TRBJ2-3 | TRBV12-3/TRBV12-4 | - | many | CASSSIAAVDTQYF | TGTGCCAGCAGTTCGATAGCGGCAGTAGATACGCAGTATTTT
TRBJ2-7 | TRBV7-8 | TRBD2 | once | CASSLETGTSCAYEQYF | TGTGCCAGCAGCTTAGAAACAGGGACTAGCTGCGCCTACGAGCAGTACTTC
TRBJ2-7 | TRBV24-1 | - | many | CATSPGEVFYEQYF | TGTGCCACCAGTCCTGGGGAGGTTTTCTACGAGCAGTACTTC
TRBJ1-1 | TRBV10-3 | - | many | CAISERGGASRTEAFF | TGTGCCATCAGTGAGAGGGGGGGCGCTTCTCGGACTGAAGCTTTCTTT
TRBJ1-2 | TRBV12-3/TRBV12-4 | - | many | CASRLGQYNYGYTF | TGTGCCAGCAGGCTCGGACAGTATAACTATGGCTACACCTTC
TRBJ2-5 | TRBV5-1 | TRBD1 | many | CASQGQGTETQYF | TGCGCCAGTCAAGGACAGGGGACGGAGACCCAGTACTTC
TRBJ2-1 | TRBV20-1 | TRBD1 | many | CSARDGRGLMNEQFF | TGCAGTGCTAGAGATGGCAGGGGGCTCATGAATGAGCAGTTCTTC
TRBJ1-6 | TRBV6-1 | - | many | CAGRADYNSPLHF | TGTGCCGGCAGGGCCGACTATAATTCACCCCTCCACTTT
TRBJ1-5 | TRBV28 | - | many | CASSRIVTDQPQHF | TGTGCCAGCAGTCGTATTGTGACCGATCAGCCCCAGCATTTT
TRBJ2-7 | TRBV12-3/TRBV12-4 | - | - | CASSLRPGGGEREGCYEQYF | TGTGCCAGCAGTTTACGGCCAGGAGGGGGCGAACGGGAGGGGTGTTACGAGCAGTACTTC
TRBJ2-3 | TRBV28 | TRBD2 | - | CASSPTSGTTLYF | TGTGCCAGCAGTCCTACTAGCGGGACGACGCTGTATTTT
TRBJ2-7 | TRBV6-2/TRBV6-3 | TRBD2 | many | CASSYKLAGAYEQYF | TGTGCCAGCAGTTATAAGCTAGCGGGAGCCTACGAGCAGTACTTC
TRBJ2-7 | TRBV28 | TRBD1 | many | CASRKDRAYEQYF | TGTGCCAGCAGAAAGGACAGGGCCTACGAGCAGTACTTC
TRBJ1-2 | TRBV6-5 | - | - | CASSYSRADFYTF | TGTGCCAGCAGTTACTCCCGCGCGGACTTCTACACCTTC
TRBJ2-7 | TRBV2 | TRBD1 | many | CASRRTGYEQYF | TGTGCCAGCCGGAGGACAGGATACGAGCAGTACTTC
TRBJ2-3 | TRBV6-2/TRBV6-3 | - | many | CASSYGGASDTQYF | TGTGCCAGCAGTTACGGGGGGGCCTCAGATACGCAGTATTTT
TRBJ2-7 | TRBV5-1 | TRBD2 | - | CASRSQGGGLAGVSMYF | TGCGCCAGCAGGTCTCAAGGGGGGGGACTAGCGGGAGTTAGTATGTACTTC
TRBJ1-6 | TRBV4-2 | - | once | CASIKVIENSPLHF | TGTGCCAGCATCAAAGTCATTGAGAATTCACCCCTCCACTTT
TRBJ2-5 | TRBV6-1 | - | few | CASRSGGGSETQYF | TGTGCCAGCAGGTCTGGGGGTGGCTCGGAGACCCAGTACTTC
TRBJ1-4 | TRBV20-1 | - | many | CSARELINEKLFF | TGCAGTGCTAGAGAGCTGATAAATGAAAAACTGTTTTTT
TRBJ2-5 | TRBV19 | TRBD2 | few | CASSAGSGSNETQYF | TGTGCCAGTAGCGCGGGAAGCGGGAGTAACGAGACCCAGTACTTC
TRBJ2-7 | TRBV7-8 | TRBD2 | many | CASSQWGRESSYEQYF | TGTGCCAGCAGCCAATGGGGGAGGGAGAGTTCCTACGAGCAGTACTTC
TRBJ2-4 | TRBV27 | TRBD2 | many | CASRGGLGKNIQYF | TGTGCCAGCAGGGGAGGGTTGGGCAAAAACATTCAGTACTTC
TRBJ2-3 | TRBV2 | TRBD1 | many | CASIWDRERETQYF | TGTGCCAGCATCTGGGACAGGGAAAGGGAAACGCAGTATTTT
TRBJ2-3 | TRBV20-1 | TRBD2 | many | CSARRLAGDSDTQYF | TGCAGTGCCCGCAGACTAGCGGGAGACTCAGATACGCAGTATTTT
TRBJ2-7 | TRBV7-2 | TRBD2 | - | CASSSRGGDSYEQYF | TGTGCCAGCAGCTCCCGGGGGGGCGACTCCTACGAGCAGTACTTC
TRBJ2-7 | TRBV6-1 | TRBD1 | many | CASTERTGGSYEQYF | TGTGCCAGCACTGAAAGGACAGGGGGATCCTACGAGCAGTACTTC
TRBJ1-1 | TRBV6-1 | - | few | CASSVEGSSTEAFF | TGTGCCAGCAGTGTCGAAGGGAGCAGCACTGAAGCTTTCTTT
TRBJ1-2 | TRBV6-1 | - | many | CATRPSNYGYTF | TGTGCCACACGCCCTAGTAACTATGGCTACACCTTC
TRBJ2-5 | TRBV27 | - | many | CASSLSGEVETQYF | TGTGCCAGCAGTCTAAGTGGGGAGGTAGAGACCCAGTACTTC
TRBJ2-7 | TRBV5-4 | TRBD1 | - | CASSLEGDRGLTYEQYF | TGTGCCAGCAGCTTGGAAGGGGACAGGGGCCTTACCTACGAGCAGTACTTC
TRBJ1-2 | TRBV5-1 | - | many | CASSLVAPGYGYTF | TGCGCCAGCAGCTTGGTAGCCCCTGGCTATGGCTACACCTTC
TRBJ2-7 | TRBV20-1 | TRBD2 | medium-sized | CSAGTSGIRSSYEQYF | TGCAGTGCCGGGACTAGCGGAATCAGGAGCTCCTACGAGCAGTACTTC
TRBJ2-3 | TRBV20-1 | TRBD2 | many | CSARDFSGRETDTQYF | TGCAGTGCTAGAGATTTTAGCGGGAGAGAGACAGATACGCAGTATTTT
TRBJ2-3 | TRBV3-1 | - | many | CASSPGFTDTQYF | TGTGCCAGCAGCCCTGGGTTCACAGATACGCAGTATTTT
TRBJ2-3 | TRBV6-1 | - | medium-sized | CASSGDITDTQYF | TGTGCCAGCAGTGGGGACATCACAGATACGCAGTATTTT
TRBJ1-3 | TRBV28 | TRBD1 | many | CASSRDRGLENTIYF | TGTGCCAGCAGTAGAGACAGGGGGCTGGAAAACACCATATATTTT
TRBJ2-2 | TRBV11-3 | - | many | CASSFPAGELFF | TGTGCCAGCAGCTTCCCTGCCGGGGAGCTGTTTTTT
TRBJ2-7 | TRBV6-1 | TRBD2 | medium-sized | CASSDRTSGSYEQYF | TGTGCCAGCAGTGACAGGACTAGCGGGAGTTACGAGCAGTACTTC
TRBJ2-3 | TRBV20-1 | - | many | CSAGRTSTDTQYF | TGCAGTGCAGGGAGGACCAGCACAGATACGCAGTATTTT
TRBJ1-6 | TRBV18 | - | many | CASSPDRDSPLHF | TGTGCCAGCTCACCAGACAGAGATTCACCCCTCCACTTT
TRBJ1-4 | TRBV28 | TRBD1 | many | CASRKRTGYEKLFF | TGTGCCAGCAGAAAGAGGACAGGGTATGAAAAACTGTTTTTT
TRBJ2-7 | TRBV20-1 | - | many | CSARSLEPYEQYF | TGCAGTGCTAGGAGCCTTGAACCCTACGAGCAGTACTTC
TRBJ1-6 | TRBV28 | - | many | CASSSQGYNNSPLHF | TGTGCCAGCAGCTCGCAGGGGTATAATAATTCACCCCTCCACTTT
TRBJ1-5 | TRBV28 | - | - | CASSGHGSTPQHF | TGTGCCAGCAGTGGACATGGGTCGACGCCCCAGCATTTT
TRBJ2-2 | TRBV28 | - | few | CASSRGLRRGLNTGELFF | TGTGCCAGCAGCCGCGGACTGCGACGCGGCCTAAACACCGGGGAGCTGTTTTTT
TRBJ2-1 | TRBV20-1 | - | many | CSATVGTGEQFF | TGCAGTGCGACGGTGGGGACCGGTGAGCAGTTCTTC
TRBJ1-1 | TRBV6-1 | - | - | CASKNGGLNTEAFF | TGTGCCAGCAAAAATGGGGGGCTTAACACTGAAGCTTTCTTT
TRBJ1-1 | TRBV5-1 | TRBD1 | many | CASSPRQGGMNTEAFF | TGCGCCAGCAGCCCTAGACAGGGAGGAATGAACACTGAAGCTTTCTTT
TRBJ1-4 | TRBV28 | - | many | CASSFTRGTLKLFF | TGTGCCAGCAGTTTTACCCGAGGGACTTTGAAACTGTTTTTT
TRBJ2-7 | TRBV13 | TRBD1 | many | CASSYSMSDRGRGYEQYF | TGTGCCAGCAGCTACTCCATGTCGGACAGGGGTCGCGGCTACGAGCAGTACTTC
TRBJ2-7 | TRBV11-1 | - | many | CASSLDRTEEQYF | TGTGCCAGCAGCTTAGATCGGACTGAAGAGCAGTACTTC
TRBJ2-1 | TRBV6-1 | TRBD1 | many | CASSRDSAHYNEQFF | TGTGCCAGCAGTAGGGACAGCGCTCACTACAATGAGCAGTTCTTC